This note documents a single T cell receptor (beta chain) sequence. These data originate in a study of long-term antiretroviral therapy in people with HIV. Study overall: Earliest sampling preceded the 2015 immediate-ART recommendation by about a decade.

Assay version v3.0 of immunoSEQ was used, and it was run at survey level. Sequencing used immunoSEQ multiplex PCR; TCRdb keeps in-frame clones, though not all of them. The profile shows more than 20,000 clones, over 75% of them singletons. Donors needed at least one pre-ART PBMC sample plus at least two post-ART samples. Before they underwent DNA extraction, samples held about 0.95-10 million cryopreserved PBMC. This material consisted of unsorted PBMCs, taken 0.3 years after starting antiretroviral therapy. The TCR comes from a man aged 45-60 years with HIV.

The CDR3 here is CASSSPHGPTGNTEAFF. For the CDR3, the DNA is TGTGCCAGCAGCTCCCCCCACGGGCCCACAGGGAACACTGAAGCTTTCTTT. The chain has TRBV7-9 and TRBJ1-1; D may be TRBD1 (5 bases). The CDR3 contains 17 residues. V gave up 4 bases and J gave up 1 base, with 19 bases separating them. In germline, CDR1 is SEHNR, CDR2 FQNEAQ (reference sequence). Full variable domain (outside the CDR3, taken from reference TRBV7-9 and TRBJ1-1): DTGVSQNPRHKITKRGQNVTFRCDPISEHNRLYWYRQTLGQGPEFLTYFQNEAQLEKSRLLSDRFSAERPKGSFSTLEIQRTEQGDSAMYLCASSSPHGPTGNTEAFFGQGTRLTVV.